This TCR beta chain originates from a study of T cells expressing NK-cell markers. Overall study context: Sorted CD3+CD56+NKG2C+, CD3+CD56+NKG2C- and CD3+CD56-NKG2C+ T-cell subsets were beta-chain profiled. Seven donors tested HCMV-seropositive and one tested seronegative among the eight sequenced.

This CDR3 comprises 14 residues. The authors made TCR beta cDNA libraries by 5'RACE template switching. This switching added a universal primer site and UMIs. From the 5' RACE reads, TCRdb lists one entry per CDR3 protein and no DNA. The ten top clones account for about 0.39%, within a sample of more than 250,000 distinct CDR3 sequences. The specimen was blood T cells: a sorted CD56 or NKG2C T cell subset, CD4+ or CD8+ T cells, or bulk PBMC T cells (not recorded which). The rearrangement uses TRBV12-3 or TRBV12-4 and TRBJ2-7; there is no DNA to check the TCRdb D call of TRBD2. The origin of this receptor is a man aged 18 to 35 in good health. CDR3 protein: CASSPGLAGVEQYF.